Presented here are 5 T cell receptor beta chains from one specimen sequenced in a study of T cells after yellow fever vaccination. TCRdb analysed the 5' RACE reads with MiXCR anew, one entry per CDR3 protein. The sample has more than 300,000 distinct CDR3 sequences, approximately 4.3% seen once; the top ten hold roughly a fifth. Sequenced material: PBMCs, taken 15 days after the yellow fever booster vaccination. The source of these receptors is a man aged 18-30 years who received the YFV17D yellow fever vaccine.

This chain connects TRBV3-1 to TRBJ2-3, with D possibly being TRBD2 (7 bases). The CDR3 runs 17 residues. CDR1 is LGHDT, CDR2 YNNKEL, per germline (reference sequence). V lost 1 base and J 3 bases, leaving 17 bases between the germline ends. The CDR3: CASSQGLGGPGTDTQYF. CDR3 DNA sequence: TGTGCCAGCAGCCAAGGATTGGGGGGGCCTGGAACAGATACGCAGTATTTT.

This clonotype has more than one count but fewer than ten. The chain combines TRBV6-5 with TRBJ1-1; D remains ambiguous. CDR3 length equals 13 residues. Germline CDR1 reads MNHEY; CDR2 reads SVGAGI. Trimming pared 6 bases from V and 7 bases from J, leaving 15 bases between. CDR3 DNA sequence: TGTGCCAGCAGCTCGGACCGTTTCCGTGAAGCTTTCTTT. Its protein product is CASSSDRFREAFF.

The CDR3 DNA reads TGTGCCAGCAGTTCGGGGACTGGAGGGACGCAGTATTTT. It codes for CASSSGTGGTQYF. The chain employs TRBV6-2 or TRBV6-3 and TRBJ2-3; maybe TRBD2 (6 bases). CDR3 length: 13 amino acids. In germline, CDR1 is MNHEY, CDR2 SVGEGT. The V end was cut by 4 bases, the J end by 9 bases, with 14 bases between.

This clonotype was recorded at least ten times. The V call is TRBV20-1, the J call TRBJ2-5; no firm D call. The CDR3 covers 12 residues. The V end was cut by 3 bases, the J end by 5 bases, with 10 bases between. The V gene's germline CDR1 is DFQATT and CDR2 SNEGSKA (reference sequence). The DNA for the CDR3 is TGCAGTGCTAGTTCGTTCAGGGAGACCCAGTACTTC. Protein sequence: CSASSFRETQYF.

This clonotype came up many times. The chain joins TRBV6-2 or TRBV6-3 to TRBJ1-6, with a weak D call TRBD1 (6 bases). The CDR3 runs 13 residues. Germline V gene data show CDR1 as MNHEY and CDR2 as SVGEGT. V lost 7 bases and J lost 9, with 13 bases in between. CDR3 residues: CASNRRGSSPLHF. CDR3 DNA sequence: TGTGCCAGCAATCGCAGGGGTAGTTCACCCCTCCACTTT.